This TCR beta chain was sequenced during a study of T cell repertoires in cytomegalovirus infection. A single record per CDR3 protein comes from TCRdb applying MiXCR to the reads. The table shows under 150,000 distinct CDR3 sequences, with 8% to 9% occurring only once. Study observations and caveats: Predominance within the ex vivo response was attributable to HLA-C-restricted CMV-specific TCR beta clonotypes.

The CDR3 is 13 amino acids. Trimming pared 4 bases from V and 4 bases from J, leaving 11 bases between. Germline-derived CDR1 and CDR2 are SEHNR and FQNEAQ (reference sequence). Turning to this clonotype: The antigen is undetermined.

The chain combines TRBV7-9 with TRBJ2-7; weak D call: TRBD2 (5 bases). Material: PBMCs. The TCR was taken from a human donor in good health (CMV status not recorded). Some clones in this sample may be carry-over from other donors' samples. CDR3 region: CASSSQWEYEQYF. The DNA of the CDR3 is TGTGCCAGCAGCTCCCAGTGGGAGTACGAGCAGTACTTC.